Listed below are T cell receptor beta chains from one sample, sequenced in a study of cytomegalovirus exposure and HLA in healthy donors. Using immunoSEQ multiplex PCR, the repertoire was profiled, and TCRdb retains in-frame clones only, with some absent. The sample lists 150,000 to 200,000 clones, 96% occurring once. Sample: PBMCs. All receptors come from a woman between 18 and 29 years old in good health and CMV-seronegative. CDR3s include the opening cysteine and the closing phenylalanine or tryptophan. The D gene is left open where the match is weak. Some rows have no size entry. The others give once, few or many, or a class for an expanded clone.

d_gene,v_gene,len,abundance,j_gene,CDR3aa,CDR3nt
TRBD1,TRBV19,16,.,TRBJ1-2,CASTKGGTGANYGYTF,TGTGCCAGTACTAAAGGGGGGACAGGAGCTAACTATGGCTACACCTTC
TRBD1,TRBV7-9,12,.,TRBJ1-2,CASSFDRAGYTF,TGTGCCAGCAGCTTCGACAGGGCTGGCTACACCTTC
.,TRBV30,14,.,TRBJ1-5,CAWSVYGGFQPQHF,TGTGCCTGGAGTGTATACGGGGGATTCCAGCCCCAGCATTTT
.,TRBV21-1,14,.,TRBJ2-5,CASRNTGIQETQYF,TGTGCCAGCAGAAATACAGGGATTCAAGAGACCCAGTACTTC
TRBD2,TRBV2,17,.,TRBJ2-3,CASSPPPYLGGRDTQYF,TGTGCCAGCAGTCCCCCGCCGTACCTGGGGGGGAGGGATACGCAGTATTTT
TRBD2,TRBV10-3,15,.,TRBJ2-3,CAISESGGATDTQYF,TGTGCCATCAGTGAAAGCGGGGGGGCGACAGATACGCAGTATTTT
TRBD1,TRBV6-5,15,.,TRBJ2-1,CASAGTGVGHNEQFF,TGTGCCAGCGCCGGGACAGGGGTTGGTCACAATGAGCAGTTCTTC
TRBD1,TRBV19,17,.,TRBJ1-5,CASSPSPGQLGNQPQHF,TGTGCCAGTAGTCCGTCACCGGGACAGCTAGGCAATCAGCCCCAGCATTTT
.,TRBV6-6,11,.,TRBJ1-2,CASVSNYGYTF,TGTGCCAGCGTATCTAACTATGGCTACACCTTC
.,TRBV18,14,.,TRBJ2-7,CASSTNVLFDEQYF,TGTGCCAGCTCAACTAATGTCTTGTTTGACGAGCAGTACTTC
TRBD1,TRBV29-1,17,.,TRBJ1-3,CSGSRTGGETFSNTIYF,TGCAGCGGCTCCCGGACAGGGGGTGAAACCTTTTCAAACACCATATATTTT
TRBD2,TRBV5-1,15,.,TRBJ2-7,CASSLLRGGTYEQYF,TGCGCCAGCAGCTTGTTGCGGGGGGGCACCTACGAGCAGTACTTC
.,TRBV5-1,16,.,TRBJ1-1,CASSFIQGSGNTEAFF,TGCGCCAGCAGCTTTATACAGGGCTCCGGAAACACTGAAGCTTTCTTT
.,TRBV29-1,14,.,TRBJ2-7,CSVVAPGEDYEQYF,TGCAGCGTTGTGGCCCCCGGAGAGGACTACGAGCAGTACTTC
.,TRBV18,18,.,TRBJ1-3,CASSPPSNAGTGGNTIYF,TGTGCCAGCTCACCACCGAGTAATGCCGGGACTGGCGGAAACACCATATATTTT
TRBD1,TRBV4-1,16,.,TRBJ1-6,CASSHGTGTGNSPLHF,TGCGCCAGCAGCCACGGCACCGGGACAGGGAACTCACCCCTCCACTTT
.,TRBV19,13,.,TRBJ2-7,CASSISGSYEQYF,TGTGCCAGTAGTATATCGGGGTCCTACGAGCAGTACTTC
TRBD1,TRBV5-4,15,.,TRBJ1-1,CASSPGGTGKTEAFF,TGTGCCAGCAGCCCTGGGGGGACAGGGAAGACTGAAGCTTTCTTT
TRBD1,TRBV9,14,few,TRBJ1-2,CASSPLDRVYGYTF,TGTGCCAGCAGCCCCCTGGACAGGGTCTATGGCTACACCTTC
.,TRBV19,15,.,TRBJ1-6,CASAPGADYNSPLHF,TGTGCCAGCGCCCCAGGGGCAGACTATAATTCACCCCTCCACTTT
TRBD2,TRBV4-3,16,.,TRBJ2-1,CASSQDRGTSFNEQFF,TGCGCCAGCAGCCAAGACCGAGGGACTAGCTTCAATGAGCAGTTCTTC
.,TRBV5-6,16,.,TRBJ2-4,CASSLAPGGAKNIQYF,TGTGCCAGCAGCTTGGCCCCAGGGGGGGCCAAAAACATTCAGTACTTC
.,TRBV7-7,20,.,TRBJ1-6,CASSQWPSPCSAPYNSPLHF,TGTGCTAGCAGCCAATGGCCTTCTCCATGCTCTGCACCGTATAATTCACCCCTCCACTTT
.,TRBV5-1,13,.,TRBJ2-7,CASSFQGSYEQYF,TGCGCCAGCAGCTTTCAGGGATCCTACGAGCAGTACTTC
TRBD2,TRBV11-2,16,.,TRBJ2-7,CASSLGGGGALYEQYF,TGTGCCAGCAGCTTAGGTGGCGGGGGGGCCCTGTACGAGCAGTACTTC
TRBD2,TRBV7-3,16,.,TRBJ2-3,CASSLGLAGAKDTQYF,TGTGCCAGCAGCTTGGGACTAGCGGGGGCAAAGGATACGCAGTATTTT
.,TRBV7-3,14,.,TRBJ1-1,CASSLRGGLTEAFF,TGTGCCAGCAGCTTACGTGGTGGTCTAACTGAAGCTTTCTTT
.,TRBV27,15,.,TRBJ2-4,CASRITVSAKNIQYF,TGTGCCAGCAGAATTACGGTTTCAGCCAAAAACATTCAGTACTTC
.,TRBV21-1,15,.,TRBJ1-6,CASSNSGTGDSPLHF,TGTGCCAGCAGCAATTCCGGGACAGGGGATTCACCCCTCCACTTT
.,TRBV25-1,15,.,TRBJ1-4,CASSEFGRGYEKLFF,TGTGCCAGCAGTGAATTTGGGAGGGGGTATGAAAAACTGTTTTTT
.,TRBV5-1,12,.,TRBJ2-5,CASSLFRETQYF,TGCGCCAGCAGCTTGTTCAGAGAGACCCAGTACTTC